The 18 T cell receptor beta chains in this list originate from one sample, sequenced in a study of T cell responses to AZD1222 COVID-19 vaccine. The assay was immunoSEQ multiplex PCR, and TCRdb's table has in-frame clones only and misses some. The sample holds about 110,000 clones, 80% to 95% seen once. The sample here was peripheral blood, taken on day 0 of AZD1222 vaccination. The receptor source for this set is an adult in good health.

This clone was counted a few times. The chain links TRBV5-4 to TRBJ1-2, with D uncertain. From germline, CDR1 is SGHNT and CDR2 YYREEE (reference sequence). Trimming cost V 0 bases and J 6 bases, with 6 bases left between them. The CDR3 contains 12 residues. In DNA, the CDR3 is TGTGCCAGCAGCTTGGCGCCGGATGGCTACACCTTC. Its translation: CASSLAPDGYTF. Combining the CDR3 with reference TRBV5-4 and TRBJ1-2 gives the whole variable domain ETGVTQSPTHLIKTRGQQVTLRCSSQSGHNTVSWYQQALGQGPQFIFQYYREEENGRGNFPPRFSGLQFPNYSSELNVNALELDDSALYLCASSLAPDGYTFGSGTRLTVV.

This clone has only one observation. The V gene is TRBV5-4, the J gene TRBJ2-3; 8 bases are shared with TRBD2. This CDR3 is 18 amino acids long. The germline gives CDR1 SGHNT, CDR2 YYREEE (reference sequence). V shed 0 bases and J 0 bases; nucleotides not matched to a gene: 9. The CDR3 sequence: CASSLDAGGPLSTDTQYF. The CDR3 DNA follows: TGTGCCAGCAGCTTGGACGCGGGGGGTCCACTTAGCACAGATACGCAGTATTTT.

This clone was counted a single time. The rearrangement uses TRBV19 and TRBJ2-1; D is perhaps TRBD2 (6 bases). V dropped 5 bases and J dropped 4 bases, with 9 bases sitting between them. The CDR3 is 13 amino acids. Germline V gives CDR1 LNHDA, CDR2 SQIVND (reference sequence). The CDR3 here is CASSPGLYNEQFF. The CDR3 coding sequence is TGTGCCAGTAGTCCGGGACTTTACAATGAGCAGTTCTTC. The full variable domain, completed using reference TRBV19 and TRBJ2-1, is DGGITQSPKYLFRKEGQNVTLSCEQNLNHDAMYWYRQDPGQGLRLIYYSQIVNDFQKGDIAEGYSVSREKKESFPLTVTSAQKNPTAFYLCASSPGLYNEQFFGPGTRLTVL.

The genes are TRBV3-1 (or the pseudogene TRBV3-2) and TRBJ2-1, with D perhaps matching TRBD1 (6 bases). Germline lookup yields CDR1 LGHDT and CDR2 YNNKEL (reference sequence). Trimming removed 4 bases at V and 8 bases at J, with 21 bases between. The CDR3 runs 16 residues. The CDR3 DNA sequence: TGTGCCAGCAGCCGCCTCCAGGGGTCCGGGTCGGATGAGCAGTTCTTC. Residues: CASSRLQGSGSDEQFF.

The chain uses TRBV27 and TRBJ2-1; 7 bases are a match to TRBD1. This CDR3 has 15 amino acids. Germline trimming cut 3 bases from V and 2 bases from J; bases unmatched to any gene: 4. Per the germline V gene, CDR1 is MNHEY and CDR2 is SMNVEV (reference sequence). CDR3 region: CASSFRTGPYNEQFF. CDR3 coding DNA: TGTGCCAGCAGTTTTAGGACAGGACCCTACAATGAGCAGTTCTTC.

The chain combines TRBV7-9 with TRBJ2-2, with a weak D call TRBD2 (6 bases). Per the germline V gene, CDR1 is SEHNR and CDR2 is FQNEAQ (reference sequence). Deletions cut 3 bases from V and 4 bases from J, with 6 bases between. The CDR3 consists of 13 residues. CDR3 nucleotide sequence: TGTGCCAGCAGCTTCGGGGGCACCGGGGAGCTGTTTTTT. Protein product: CASSFGGTGELFF.

The V call is TRBV19, the J call TRBJ2-7; TRBD2 aligns across 10 bases. The CDR3 loop spans 15 amino acids. Per germline, CDR1 LNHDA and CDR2 SQIVND (reference sequence). The V segment lost 3 bases and the J segment 2 bases; nucleotides outside the gene matches: 4. CDR3 sequence (DNA): TGTGCCAGTAGTATCGGGACTAGCGTTCCCTACGAGCAGTACTTC. Protein product: CASSIGTSVPYEQYF.

The V gene is TRBV3-1 (or the pseudogene TRBV3-2), the J gene TRBJ2-5; no firm D call. The CDR3 is 12 residues long. Trimming removed 0 bases from V and 5 bases from J, with 4 bases in between. Germline CDR1 LGHDT, CDR2 YNNKEL (reference sequence). CDR3 coding DNA: TGTGCCAGCAGCCAAGATAGGGAGACCCAGTACTTC. Its translation: CASSQDRETQYF.

The chain combines TRBV6-5 with TRBJ1-4; possible D gene TRBD1, 6 bases. Germline values: CDR1 MNHEY, CDR2 SVGAGI. This CDR3 comprises 16 residues. V dropped 3 bases and J dropped 5 bases, with 16 bases sitting between them. CDR3 amino acids: CASSYSGGLGNEKLFF. Here the CDR3 DNA reads TGTGCCAGCAGTTATAGCGGGGGCCTAGGAAATGAAAAACTGTTTTTT.

This rearrangement joins TRBV6-5 to TRBJ2-7; 9 nucleotides match TRBD1. The germline gives CDR1 MNHEY, CDR2 SVGAGI. The J segment lost 7 bases and the V segment lost 7 bases, leaving 11 bases of the junction unmatched. This CDR3 is 14 amino acids long. CDR3 amino acids: CASTSGTGKGEQYF. In DNA form, the CDR3 reads TGTGCCAGCACATCGGGGACAGGGAAAGGAGAGCAGTACTTC.

Details on this clone: At the DNA level, this CDR3 is encoded by other sequences in the same sample as well. The rearrangement uses TRBV28 and TRBJ1-3; no clear D gene. Trimming shortened V by 2 bases and J by 1 base, and 3 bases separated the two germline ends. Germline-derived CDR1 and CDR2 are MDHEN and SYDVKM. This CDR3 is built from 13 residues. The CDR3 loop is CASSLVSGNTIYF. The CDR3 nucleotides read TGTGCCAGCAGTTTAGTGTCTGGAAACACCATATATTTT.

The genes are TRBV14 and TRBJ2-2; D unclear. This CDR3 contains 13 residues. From germline, CDR1 is SGHDN and CDR2 FVKESK. The V gene lost 4 bases and the J gene lost 1 base, with 4 bases spanning the gap. The CDR3 sequence is CASSLKNTGELFF. Written as DNA, the CDR3 is TGTGCCAGCAGCCTAAAGAACACCGGGGAGCTGTTTTTT. Full variable domain (missing parts from reference TRBV14 and TRBJ2-2): EAGVTQFPSHSVIEKGQTVTLRCDPISGHDNLYWYRRVMGKEIKFLLHFVKESKQDESGMPNNRFLAERTGGTYSTLKVQPAELEDSGVYFCASSLKNTGELFFGEGSRLTVL.

The chain joins TRBV18 to TRBJ2-6, with TRBD2 as a possible D gene (5 bases). Trimming took 2 bases from V and 0 from J, leaving 8 bases between them. The CDR3 extends over 16 amino acids. Germline V gives CDR1 KGHSH, CDR2 LQKENI. CDR3 bases: TGTGCCAGCTCACCATCCGGGAACTCTGGGGCCAACGTCCTGACTTTC. Its protein is CASSPSGNSGANVLTF. Based on the CDR3 plus reference TRBV18 and TRBJ2-6, the full variable domain is NAGVMQNPRHLVRRRGQEARLRCSPMKGHSHVYWYRQLPEEGLKFMVYLQKENIIDESGMPKERFSAEFPKEGPSILRIQQVVRGDSAAYFCASSPSGNSGANVLTFGAGSRLTVL.

The chain links TRBV6-1 to TRBJ1-5; D not certain. V dropped 1 base and J dropped 4 bases, with 8 bases sitting between them. Germline V lookup: CDR1 MNHNS, CDR2 SASEGT. CDR3 length: 14 residues. The CDR3 spells CASSEGAGNQPQHF. The CDR3 DNA reads as TGTGCCAGCAGTGAAGGGGCGGGAAATCAGCCCCAGCATTTT.

V usage is TRBV27 and J usage is TRBJ2-1; D is possibly TRBD1 (5 bases). The germline V gene encodes CDR1 MNHEY and CDR2 SMNVEV (reference sequence). V lost 2 bases and J 0 bases, leaving 8 bases between the germline ends. This CDR3 is built from 15 residues. In DNA, the CDR3 is TGTGCCAGCAGTTTAGACAGAGCCTCCTACAATGAGCAGTTCTTC. Its translation is CASSLDRASYNEQFF.

The V and J genes are TRBV3-1 (or the pseudogene TRBV3-2) and TRBJ1-5; 12 bases fit TRBD1. This CDR3 region has 14 residues. J was trimmed by 6 bases and V by 3 bases; bases with no gene match: 0. From germline, CDR1 is LGHDT and CDR2 YNNKEL (reference sequence). The CDR3 spells CASSQGQGAQPQHF. The CDR3, as DNA: TGTGCCAGCAGCCAGGGACAGGGGGCTCAGCCCCAGCATTTT.

This sequence joins TRBV18 and TRBJ1-4; no definite D call. Trimming left V 3 bases short and J 0 bases short, with 11 bases between. The CDR3 loop spans 16 amino acids. The germline V gene encodes CDR1 KGHSH and CDR2 LQKENI. The DNA of the CDR3 is TGTGCCAGCTCACCGGCCTACTTACCAACTAATGAAAAACTGTTTTTT. As protein: CASSPAYLPTNEKLFF.

This sequence joins TRBV7-9 and TRBJ1-4; perhaps TRBD1 as D (5 bases). The CDR3 totals 14 residues. V lost 2 bases and J 6 bases, leaving 10 bases between the germline ends. CDR1 and CDR2 from the germline V gene are SEHNR and FQNEAQ (reference sequence). The DNA of the CDR3 is TGTGCCAGCAGCTTAATGGGAGGGGATGAAAAACTGTTTTTT. Its protein is CASSLMGGDEKLFF. The variable domain in full, with the rest retrieved from reference TRBV7-9 and TRBJ1-4, is DTGVSQNPRHKITKRGQNVTFRCDPISEHNRLYWYRQTLGQGPEFLTYFQNEAQLEKSRLLSDRFSAERPKGSFSTLEIQRTEQGDSAMYLCASSLMGGDEKLFFGSGTQLSVL.